These T cell receptor beta chains were read from a single sample in a study of blood T cell repertoires in COVID-19. The table came from immunoSEQ multiplex PCR; TCRdb's copy has only in-frame clones and leaves some out. The sample lists over 100,000 clones; roughly 91% were seen once. Sequenced material: peripheral blood. The source of these receptors is a human donor in a cohort sampled during active COVID-19. CDR3s include the opening cysteine and the closing phenylalanine or tryptophan. A D gene is named only where the DNA matches it firmly.

D	V	J	CDR3
NA	TRBV6-2/TRBV6-3	TRBJ1-4	CASSYLGRIATNEKLFF
TRBD1	TRBV6-1	TRBJ1-6	CASSDRAGTGDSPLHF
TRBD1	TRBV19	TRBJ1-5	CASSIGRGQVQPQHF
TRBD1	TRBV5-6	TRBJ1-6	CASSFADARGLGSPLHF
TRBD2	TRBV4-3	TRBJ2-3	CASSQEGSGGSDTQYF
TRBD2	TRBV6-6	TRBJ2-1	CASTPSGRNNEQFF
TRBD1	TRBV9	TRBJ1-1	CASSQGTGSTTEAFF
NA	TRBV11-2	TRBJ2-3	CASSLVSGWTDTQYF
NA	TRBV19	TRBJ1-1	CASSLSTEAFF
NA	TRBV7-2	TRBJ1-5	CASSLDSYSNQPQHF
NA	TRBV3-1/TRBV3-2	TRBJ2-5	CASSQKQGRRETQYF
NA	TRBV3-1/TRBV3-2	TRBJ2-7	CASAKSPGAYEQYF
TRBD1	TRBV15	TRBJ2-7	CATSRDRVTGNEQYF
NA	TRBV18	TRBJ1-4	CASSTVATNEKLFF
NA	TRBV28	TRBJ1-2	CASRPTGYGYTF